This TCR beta chain was identified in a study of PD-1 blockade in mismatch repair-deficient tumors. Profiling relied on immunoSEQ multiplex PCR, and the TCRdb table lists in-frame clones only, not all of them. The sample yields under 95,000 clones, 70% to 90% seen once. Mismatch repair deficiency was confirmed in all patients, by PCR or immunohistochemistry. This CDR3 region has 14 residues. Germline values: CDR1 MNHNY, CDR2 SVGAGI (reference sequence). Trimming pared 8 bases from V and 4 bases from J, leaving 14 bases between. This clonotype was obtained from an adult with mismatch repair-deficient cancer. The sequencing used peripheral blood, collected 44 weeks after starting pembrolizumab. The V gene is TRBV6-6, the J gene TRBJ2-2; TRBD1 might be the D (5 bases). The CDR3 DNA reads as TGTGCCAGCCAGACGAGACAGCCCACCGGGGAGCTGTTTTTT. Protein: CASQTRQPTGELFF.